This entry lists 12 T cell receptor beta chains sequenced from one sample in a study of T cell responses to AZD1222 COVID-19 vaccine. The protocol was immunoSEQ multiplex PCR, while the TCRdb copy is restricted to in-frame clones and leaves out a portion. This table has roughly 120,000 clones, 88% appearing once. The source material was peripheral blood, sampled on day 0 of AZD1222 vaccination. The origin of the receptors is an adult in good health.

CDR3 coding DNA: TGCGCCAGCAGCCCCCAGGGCTCGGGTTCACCCCTCCACTTT. Translation gives CASSPQGSGSPLHF. The chain combines TRBV5-1 with TRBJ1-6, with D possibly being TRBD1 (5 bases). Germline CDR1 reads SGHRS; CDR2 reads YFSETQ. V gave up 4 bases and J gave up 9 bases, with 14 bases separating them. CDR3 length equals 14 residues.

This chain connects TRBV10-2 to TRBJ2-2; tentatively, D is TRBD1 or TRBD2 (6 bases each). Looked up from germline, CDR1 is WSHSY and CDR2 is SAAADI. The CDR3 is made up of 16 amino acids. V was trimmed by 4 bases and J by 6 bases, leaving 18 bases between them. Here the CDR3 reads CASSVPSGGLAGELFF. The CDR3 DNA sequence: TGCGCCAGCAGTGTCCCCTCTGGGGGGCTAGCCGGGGAGCTGTTTTTT.

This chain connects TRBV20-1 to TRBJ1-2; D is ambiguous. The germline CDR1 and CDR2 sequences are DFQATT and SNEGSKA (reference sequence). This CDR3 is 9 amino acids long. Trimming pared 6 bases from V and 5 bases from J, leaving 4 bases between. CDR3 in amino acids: CSAGYGYTF. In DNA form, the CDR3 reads TGCAGTGCAGGGTATGGCTACACCTTC.

Written as DNA, the CDR3 is TGTGCCAGCTCACCATTCGCAACTACGATGAACACTGAAGCTTTCTTT. It is translated as CASSPFATTMNTEAFF. This chain connects TRBV18 to TRBJ1-1; D gene unclear. Between the trimmed V and J ends, which lost 2 bases and 0 bases, there was a span of 13 bases. Germline lookup yields CDR1 KGHSH and CDR2 LQKENI. This CDR3 contains 16 residues. Combining the CDR3 with reference TRBV18 and TRBJ1-1 gives the whole variable domain NAGVMQNPRHLVRRRGQEARLRCSPMKGHSHVYWYRQLPEEGLKFMVYLQKENIIDESGMPKERFSAEFPKEGPSILRIQQVVRGDSAAYFCASSPFATTMNTEAFFGQGTRLTVV.

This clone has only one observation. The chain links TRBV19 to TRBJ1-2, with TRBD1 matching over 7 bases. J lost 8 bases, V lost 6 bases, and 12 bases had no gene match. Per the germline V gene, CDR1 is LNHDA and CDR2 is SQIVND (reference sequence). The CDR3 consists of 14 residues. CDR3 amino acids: CASRDDRANRGYTF. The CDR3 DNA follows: TGTGCCAGTAGAGACGACAGGGCGAACAGGGGCTACACCTTC.

The DNA of the CDR3 is TGTGCCAGCAGCTTTTTGCAGAAGCCCCAGCATTTT. Residues: CASSFLQKPQHF. The gene calls are TRBV7-2 and TRBJ1-5, with D unresolved. Per germline, CDR1 SGHTA and CDR2 FQGNSA. V lost 3 bases and J lost 8, with 8 bases in between. This CDR3 is built from 12 residues.

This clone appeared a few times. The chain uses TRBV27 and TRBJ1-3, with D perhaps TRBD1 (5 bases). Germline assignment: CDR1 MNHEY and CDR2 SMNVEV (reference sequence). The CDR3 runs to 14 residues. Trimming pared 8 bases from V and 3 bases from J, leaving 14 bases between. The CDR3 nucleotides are TGTGCCAGCGGGGGAGTGGGTGGTGGAAACACCATATATTTT. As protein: CASGGVGGGNTIYF.

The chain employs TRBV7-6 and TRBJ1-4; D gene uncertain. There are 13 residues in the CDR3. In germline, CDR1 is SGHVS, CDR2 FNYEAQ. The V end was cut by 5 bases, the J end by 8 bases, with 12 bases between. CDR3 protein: CASSVSSGEKLFF. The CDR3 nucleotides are TGTGCCAGCAGCGTGTCGTCCGGGGAAAAACTGTTTTTT.

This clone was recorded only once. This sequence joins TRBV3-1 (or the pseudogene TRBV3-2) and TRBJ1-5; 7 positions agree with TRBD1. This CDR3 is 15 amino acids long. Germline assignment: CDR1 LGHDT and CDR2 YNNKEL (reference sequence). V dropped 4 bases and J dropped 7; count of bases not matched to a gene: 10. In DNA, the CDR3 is TGTGCCAGCAGCCCCTCCTGGGACAGCGGGCAGCCCCAGCATTTT. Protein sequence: CASSPSWDSGQPQHF.

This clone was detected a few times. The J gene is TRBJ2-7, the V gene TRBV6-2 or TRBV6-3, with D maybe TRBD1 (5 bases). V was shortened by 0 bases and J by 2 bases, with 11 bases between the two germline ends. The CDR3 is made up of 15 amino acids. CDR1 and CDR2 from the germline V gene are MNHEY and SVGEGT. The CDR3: CASSYSDTNPYEQYF. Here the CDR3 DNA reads TGTGCCAGCAGTTACTCGGACACAAACCCCTACGAGCAGTACTTC.

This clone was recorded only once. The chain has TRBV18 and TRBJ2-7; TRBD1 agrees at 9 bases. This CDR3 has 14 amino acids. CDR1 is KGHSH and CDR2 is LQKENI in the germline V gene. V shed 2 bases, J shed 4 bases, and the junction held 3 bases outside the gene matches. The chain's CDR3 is CASSPSTGGYEQYF. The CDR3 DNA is TGTGCCAGCTCACCATCGACAGGGGGGTACGAGCAGTACTTC.

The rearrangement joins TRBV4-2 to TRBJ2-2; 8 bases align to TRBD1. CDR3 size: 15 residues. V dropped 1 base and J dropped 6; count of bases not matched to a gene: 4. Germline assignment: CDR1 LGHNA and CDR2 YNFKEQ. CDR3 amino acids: CASSQGAGGPGELFF. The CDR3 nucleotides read TGTGCCAGCAGCCAAGGGGCAGGGGGCCCCGGGGAGCTGTTTTTT.